What follows are 28 T cell receptor beta chains derived from one specimen sequenced in a study of neurological immune-mediated disorders. Sample time point: technical triplicate 2. One entry per CDR3 protein, called by TCRdb with MiXCR from the 5' RACE reads. The profile shows about 59,000 distinct CDR3 sequences, less than 25% of them singletons. The sample was PBMCs. These receptors originate from a man in his 60s with HTLV-1-associated myelopathy (HAM/TSP).

This clonotype was recorded at least ten times. V and J are TRBV20-1 and TRBJ2-1; no definite D call. Looked up from germline, CDR1 is DFQATT and CDR2 is SNEGSKA (reference sequence). The germline V and J ends were trimmed by 3 bases and 10 bases, with 13 bases remaining between them. CDR3 length equals 12 residues. CDR3 DNA: TGCAGTGCTAGCGGCAGGCGATCAGAGCAGTTCTTC. As protein: CSASGRRSEQFF.

This clonotype was detected many times. The chain links TRBV20-1 to TRBJ1-6; possible D gene TRBD1, 6 bases. This CDR3 region has 15 residues. Germline CDR1 is DFQATT and CDR2 is SNEGSKA (reference sequence). V lost 5 bases and J lost 7, with 18 bases in between. The CDR3 region is CSAAIGGQSNSPLHF. In DNA, the CDR3 is TGCAGTGCTGCGATAGGAGGACAGTCAAATTCACCCCTCCACTTT.

The chain joins TRBV12-3 or TRBV12-4 to TRBJ2-7; D assignment may be TRBD1 or TRBD2 (7 bases each). The CDR3 covers 17 residues. The V end was cut by 6 bases, the J end by 0 bases, with 21 bases between. The CDR3 DNA is TGTGCCAGCAGCCCCGGGGGGTACAGGGGAACCTCCTACGAGCAGTACTTC. Amino acid sequence: CASSPGGYRGTSYEQYF.

This clonotype occurred many times. The V and J genes are TRBV27 and TRBJ1-5; TRBD1 agrees at 7 bases. J was trimmed by 4 bases and V by 6 bases; bases with no gene match: 6. CDR3 length equals 14 residues. Germline V gene data show CDR1 as MNHEY and CDR2 as SMNVEV (reference sequence). This CDR3 is CASSRTGVNQPQHF. The CDR3 DNA reads TGTGCCAGCAGCCGGACAGGAGTTAATCAGCCCCAGCATTTT.

This clonotype has ten or more counts. The CDR3 region is CASSLVGQGAADTQYF. CDR3 sequence (DNA): TGCGCCAGCAGCTTGGTTGGACAGGGGGCCGCAGATACGCAGTATTTT. The chain combines TRBV5-1 with TRBJ2-3; TRBD1 matches at 11 bases. V gave up 0 bases and J gave up 4 bases; unmatched junction bases: 4. The germline gives CDR1 SGHRS, CDR2 YFSETQ. The CDR3 loop spans 16 amino acids.

This clonotype was found many times. The chain couples TRBV2 to TRBJ1-1; a possible D gene is TRBD1 (6 bases). Deletions cut 7 bases from V and 2 bases from J, with 11 bases between. This CDR3 contains 13 residues. Looked up from germline, CDR1 is SNHLY and CDR2 is FYNNEI. CDR3 nucleotides: TGTGCCAGCAATAAGGACAGTAACACTGAAGCTTTCTTT. Amino acids: CASNKDSNTEAFF.

This clonotype was seen only a few times. CDR3 sequence reads: CASSERQGGDEQYF. The CDR3 DNA is TGCGCCAGCAGCGAAAGACAGGGGGGCGACGAGCAGTACTTC. The chain employs TRBV5-1 and TRBJ2-7; TRBD1 matches at 9 bases. This CDR3 region has 14 residues. CDR1 SGHRS and CDR2 YFSETQ come from the germline V gene. Unmatched junction bases numbered 7, after V lost 4 bases and J lost 5 bases. The variable domain in full, with the rest retrieved from reference TRBV5-1 and TRBJ2-7, is KAGVTQTPRYLIKTRGQQVTLSCSPISGHRSVSWYQQTPGQGLQFLFEYFSETQRNKGNFPGRFSGRQFSNSRSEMNVSTLELGDSALYLCASSERQGGDEQYFGPGTRLTVT.

This clonotype was detected ten times or more. The V call is TRBV7-2, the J call TRBJ2-5, with D possibly being TRBD2 (6 bases). Germline-derived CDR1 and CDR2 are SGHTA and FQGNSA. The V and J ends lost 5 bases and 8 bases respectively, with 21 bases between them. CDR3 length equals 15 residues. The CDR3 spells CASSLRLVGVETQYF. CDR3 DNA: TGTGCCAGCAGCCTGAGACTAGTGGGGGTTGAAACCCAGTACTTC.

This clonotype has just one count. This chain uses TRBV27 with TRBJ2-3; 7 bases line up with TRBD1. Losses at the gene ends were 2 bases for V and 3 bases for J; bases not matched to a gene: 5. Germline V gene lookup returns CDR1 MNHEY and CDR2 SMNVEV (reference sequence). The CDR3 contains 15 residues. CDR3 nucleotide sequence: TGTGCCAGCAGTTTACTGAGACAGGGTACAGATACGCAGTATTTT. This encodes CASSLLRQGTDTQYF.

This clonotype came up a few times. The chain is built from TRBV28 and TRBJ2-1, with 11 nucleotides matching TRBD2. The V segment lost 5 bases and the J segment 0 bases; nucleotides outside the gene matches: 3. Germline V gene sequence: CDR1 MDHEN, CDR2 SYDVKM. The CDR3 runs to 16 residues. The CDR3 protein is CASSRSGRASYNEQFF. The CDR3 bases are TGTGCCAGCAGTCGTAGCGGGAGGGCCTCCTACAATGAGCAGTTCTTC.

This clonotype has ten or more counts. This rearrangement joins TRBV5-1 to TRBJ2-2; D ambiguous. CDR1 and CDR2 (germline): SGHRS, YFSETQ. The CDR3 length is 14 residues. Deletions cut 7 bases from V and 0 bases from J, with 10 bases between. CDR3 DNA: TGCGCCAGCCAAAGCGTAACGAACACCGGGGAGCTGTTTTTT. It is translated as CASQSVTNTGELFF.

This clonotype was seen at least ten times. CDR3 sequence reads: CASSLDGSGSYNEQFF. In DNA form, the CDR3 reads TGCGCCAGCAGCTTGGATGGTAGCGGCTCCTACAATGAGCAGTTCTTC. V is TRBV5-1 and J is TRBJ2-1; the D gene is possibly TRBD2 (6 bases). This CDR3 is built from 16 residues. Looked up from germline, CDR1 is SGHRS and CDR2 is YFSETQ. V lost 0 bases, J lost 0 bases, and 10 bases lay in between.

The table lists this clonotype with many counts. The chain has TRBV18 and TRBJ1-2; TRBD1 is a possible D gene (5 bases). This CDR3 is built from 15 residues. Germline V gives CDR1 KGHSH, CDR2 LQKENI. Trimming left V 0 bases short and J 7 bases short, with 15 bases between. CDR3 sequence (DNA): TGTGCCAGCTCACCACCACTGACAGACGTTCTTGGCTACACCTTC. It yields the protein CASSPPLTDVLGYTF.

This clonotype occurred many times. The V gene is TRBV5-1, the J gene TRBJ2-1; D is ambiguous. The V end was cut by 4 bases, the J end by 5 bases, with 19 bases between. Germline V gene sequence: CDR1 SGHRS, CDR2 YFSETQ. The length of the CDR3 is 16 residues. Written as DNA, the CDR3 is TGCGCCAGCAGCCCAATCTCCCTGCGGTCTAACAATGAGCAGTTCTTC. Protein sequence: CASSPISLRSNNEQFF.

The chain uses TRBV21-1 and TRBJ2-2. TRBV21-1 is classified as a pseudogene. There are 15 residues in the CDR3. The CDR3 loop reads CASSKHPMDTGELFF. In DNA, the CDR3 is TGTGCCAGCAGCAAACACCCCATGGATACCGGGGAGCTGTTTTTT.

This clonotype occurred many times. The chain carries TRBV7-9 and TRBJ1-6; 7 bases fit TRBD1. This CDR3 contains 14 residues. Trimming took 4 bases from V and 7 from J; bases not matched to a gene: 4. Germline values: CDR1 SEHNR, CDR2 FQNEAQ (reference sequence). The CDR3 protein is CASSSGTENSPLHF. The CDR3 DNA follows: TGTGCCAGCAGCTCCGGGACAGAAAATTCACCCCTCCACTTT.

This clonotype was detected ten times or more. The chain carries TRBV4-2 and TRBJ2-3, with a weak D call TRBD1 (5 bases). The CDR3 sequence is 14 residues long. Germline CDR1 reads LGHNA; CDR2 reads YNFKEQ. V was trimmed by 4 bases and J by 7 bases, leaving 15 bases between them. The CDR3: CASSPTQVGNTQYF. As DNA, the CDR3 is TGTGCCAGCAGCCCGACACAGGTTGGAAATACGCAGTATTTT.

This clonotype came up many times. This chain joins TRBV5-1 and TRBJ2-1, with D unresolved. Germline CDR1 SGHRS, CDR2 YFSETQ. The CDR3 sequence is 15 residues long. Between the trimmed V and J ends, which lost 0 bases and 0 bases, there was a span of 7 bases. This CDR3 reads CASSLGVSSYNEQFF. The CDR3 coding sequence is TGCGCCAGCAGCTTGGGAGTCAGCTCCTACAATGAGCAGTTCTTC. The full variable domain, in which reference TRBV5-1 and TRBJ2-1 provide the parts outside the CDR3, is KAGVTQTPRYLIKTRGQQVTLSCSPISGHRSVSWYQQTPGQGLQFLFEYFSETQRNKGNFPGRFSGRQFSNSRSEMNVSTLELGDSALYLCASSLGVSSYNEQFFGPGTRLTVL.

This clonotype was observed at least ten times. The genes are TRBV29-1 and TRBJ2-7; D is perhaps TRBD1 or TRBD2 (6 bases each). The CDR3 runs 12 residues. V was cut by 4 bases and J by 2 bases, with 9 bases left in between. CDR1 SQVTM and CDR2 ANQGSEA come from the germline V gene. The CDR3 bases are TGCAGCGTTGGAGGGGGGACCTACGAGCAGTACTTC. Residues: CSVGGGTYEQYF.

By sample share, this clonotype is medium-sized. This chain links TRBV5-1 with TRBJ1-1; TRBD1 aligns across 7 bases. After removal of 8 bases from V and 0 bases from J, the junction contained 10 bases not matched to a gene. The CDR3 totals 15 residues. CDR1 and CDR2 from the germline V gene are SGHRS and YFSETQ. The CDR3 reads CASFMGTEMNTEAFF. CDR3 nucleotides: TGCGCCAGTTTCATGGGGACAGAAATGAACACTGAAGCTTTCTTT.

This clonotype was observed once. This rearrangement joins TRBV3-1 to TRBJ2-5; D may match TRBD1 or TRBD2 (5 bases each). V lost 4 bases, J lost 3 bases, and 9 bases lay in between. The CDR3 is 13 residues long. Per germline, CDR1 LGHDT and CDR2 YNNKEL (reference sequence). CDR3 sequence (DNA): TGTGCCAGCAGCCGGGACGCCAAAGAGACCCAGTACTTC. Protein sequence: CASSRDAKETQYF.

This chain joins TRBV7-9 and TRBJ1-1; TRBD1 might be the D (6 bases). V was shortened by 5 bases and J by 8 bases, with 9 bases between the two germline ends. In germline, CDR1 is SEHNR, CDR2 FQNEAQ (reference sequence). The CDR3 is 11 amino acids. The DNA of the CDR3 is TGTGCCAGCAGCCTGACAGGAGAAGCTTTCTTT. Residues: CASSLTGEAFF.

This clonotype appeared many times. V usage is TRBV24-1 and J usage is TRBJ2-1; a weak D match, TRBD1 (7 bases). Germline-derived CDR1 and CDR2 are KGHDR and SFDVKD. V was trimmed by 7 bases and J by 8 bases, leaving 8 bases between them. The CDR3 is made up of 11 amino acids. The CDR3 DNA reads as TGTGCCACCAGCAGGGGGGATGAGCAGTTCTTC. Translation: CATSRGDEQFF.

This clonotype was seen ten or more times. The chain couples TRBV6-1 to TRBJ1-5, with a possible D match to TRBD1 (5 bases). The CDR3 totals 15 residues. CDR1 is MNHNS, CDR2 SASEGT, per germline. V was trimmed by 5 bases and J by 4 bases, leaving 15 bases between them. CDR3 protein: CASSKQAHVNQPQHF. Here the CDR3 DNA reads TGTGCCAGCAGTAAACAGGCCCACGTTAATCAGCCCCAGCATTTT.

This clonotype was seen repeatedly, ten times or more. V usage is TRBV5-1 and J usage is TRBJ2-3, with D perhaps assigned TRBD1 or TRBD2 (5 bases each). The CDR3 is 16 amino acids. Germline V gene sequence: CDR1 SGHRS, CDR2 YFSETQ. The germline V and J ends were trimmed by 5 bases and 2 bases, with 18 bases remaining between them. For the CDR3, the DNA is TGCGCCAGCAGTAGAAACCGGGACCGGTTCACAGATACGCAGTATTTT. It specifies CASSRNRDRFTDTQYF.

This clonotype came up many times. One junction end does not reproduce the germline sequence, and a read error may be involved. The CDR3 loop is CSVHRGDRGSEQLF. CDR3 nucleotides: TGCAGCGTTCACCGAGGGGACAGGGGGAGTGAGCAGCTCTTC. This sequence joins TRBV29-1 and TRBJ2-1, with 11 bases fitting TRBD1. Germline CDR1 is SQVTM and CDR2 is ANQGSEA. The CDR3 runs to 14 residues.

This clonotype was recorded only once. The genes are TRBV5-1 and TRBJ1-5; 8 bases align to TRBD1. Germline lookup yields CDR1 SGHRS and CDR2 YFSETQ. The CDR3 loop spans 14 amino acids. The junction had 5 bases not matched to a gene; V was cut back by 4 bases and J by 5 bases. CDR3 amino acids: CASSLETGDQPQHF. In DNA form, the CDR3 reads TGCGCCAGCAGCCTAGAGACAGGGGATCAGCCCCAGCATTTT. The full variable domain, its missing parts supplied by reference TRBV5-1 and TRBJ1-5, is KAGVTQTPRYLIKTRGQQVTLSCSPISGHRSVSWYQQTPGQGLQFLFEYFSETQRNKGNFPGRFSGRQFSNSRSEMNVSTLELGDSALYLCASSLETGDQPQHFGDGTRLSIL.

This clonotype showed up many times. The V call is TRBV12-3 or TRBV12-4, the J call TRBJ2-7; tentatively, D is TRBD2 (6 bases). V was shortened by 0 bases and J by 5 bases, with 14 bases between the two germline ends. This CDR3 contains 15 residues. The CDR3 loop is CASSLAPGDTDEQYF. The CDR3 DNA reads as TGTGCCAGCAGTTTAGCCCCGGGGGATACCGACGAGCAGTACTTC.